The 32 T cell receptor beta chains presented below share a single source sample, sequenced in a study of T cell responses to AZD1222 COVID-19 vaccine. Assay used: immunoSEQ multiplex PCR; TCRdb lists only in-frame clones, some missing. The sample lists about 120,000 clones; 80% to 90% were seen once. The material sequenced was peripheral blood, taken on day 0 of MenACWY control vaccination. The receptors shown here come from an adult in good health.

The chain has TRBV28 and TRBJ1-2; D gene ambiguous. CDR1 is MDHEN and CDR2 is SYDVKM in the germline V gene. CDR3 length: 12 amino acids. Trimming removed 6 bases from V and 4 bases from J, with 9 bases in between. The CDR3 region is CASSSDRYGYTF. The CDR3 DNA follows: TGTGCCAGCAGCTCGGACCGCTATGGCTACACCTTC.

The chain joins TRBV11-2 to TRBJ2-2; TRBD2 agrees at 9 bases. Looked up from germline, CDR1 is SGHAT and CDR2 is FQNNGV. There are 20 residues in the CDR3. V gave up 0 bases and J gave up 0 bases; unmatched junction bases: 11. In nucleotides, the CDR3 is TGTGCCAGCAGCTTAGAGGGACTAGCAGCCCTTTTTTCGAACACCGGGGAGCTGTTTTTT. Translation: CASSLEGLAALFSNTGELFF.

CDR3 protein: CATSDPLATGELFF. CDR3 coding DNA: TGTGCCACCAGTGACCCACTAGCGACCGGGGAGCTGTTTTTT. This rearrangement joins TRBV24-1 to TRBJ2-2; 7 nucleotides align to TRBD2. Germline V CDR1 and CDR2: KGHDR, SFDVKD. This CDR3 comprises 14 residues. V gave up 4 bases and J gave up 5 bases; unmatched junction bases: 3.

A few counts support this clone. The CDR3 DNA is TGTGCCAGCAGTGAAGTTAATGGATCTAATGAAAAACTGTTTTTT. It specifies CASSEVNGSNEKLFF. The gene calls are TRBV6-1 and TRBJ1-4, with D unclear. CDR3 length: 15 amino acids. V was pared by 1 base and J by 3 bases, with 9 bases between. In germline, CDR1 is MNHNS, CDR2 SASEGT.

This sequence joins TRBV4-3 and TRBJ1-2; D perhaps matches TRBD1 (6 bases). The CDR3 is 15 residues long. Germline assignment: CDR1 LGHNA and CDR2 YSLEER. The V gene lost 5 bases and the J gene lost 7 bases, with 20 bases spanning the gap. As DNA, the CDR3 is TGCGCCAGCAGCTCGCGGGCTGCAGGGGCCGCTGGCTACACCTTC. Its protein is CASSSRAAGAAGYTF.

The genes are TRBV7-2 and TRBJ2-5, with 9 bases aligning to TRBD1. The CDR3 consists of 12 residues. V lost 5 bases to trimming and J lost 14 bases; unmatched junction nucleotides: 9. Germline V gene sequence: CDR1 SGHTA, CDR2 FQGNSA. CDR3 in amino acids: CASSLRGTGHYF. CDR3 DNA sequence: TGTGCCAGCAGCCTGCGAGGGACAGGGCACTACTTC. The full variable domain, in which reference TRBV7-2 and TRBJ2-5 provide the parts outside the CDR3, is GAGVSQSPSNKVTEKGKDVELRCDPISGHTALYWYRQSLGQGLEFLIYFQGNSAPDKSGLPSDRFSAERTGGSVSTLTIQRTQQEDSAVYLCASSLRGTGHYFGPGTRLLVL.

The genes are TRBV7-6 and TRBJ2-5; D remains unclear. The CDR3 sequence is 14 residues long. Trimming took off 5 bases at V and 7 bases at J, with 17 bases between the two ends. Germline CDR1 reads SGHVS; CDR2 reads FNYEAQ. The CDR3 here is CASSNRHGLATQYF. CDR3 DNA sequence: TGTGCCAGCAGCAACCGACACGGGCTTGCGACCCAGTACTTC.

The chain links TRBV9 to TRBJ1-2; a weak D match, TRBD1 (5 bases). Germline V gene data show CDR1 as SGDLS and CDR2 as YYNGEE. Trimming shortened V by 4 bases and J by 8 bases, and 21 bases separated the two germline ends. CDR3 length: 15 amino acids. CDR3 residues: CASSSLLWGEGGYTF. CDR3 bases: TGTGCCAGCAGCTCCCTTTTATGGGGGGAAGGAGGCTACACCTTC.

The chain is built from TRBV2 and TRBJ2-5; 7 bases agree with TRBD2. Germline loops: CDR1 SNHLY, CDR2 FYNNEI. The CDR3 is 13 amino acids. Trimming at V came to 4 bases and at J to 5 bases, leaving 4 bases not matched to a gene. The CDR3 is CASSGWEGETQYF. The CDR3 DNA reads TGTGCCAGCAGTGGTTGGGAGGGGGAGACCCAGTACTTC.

This sequence joins TRBV30 and TRBJ1-6; no firm D call. The V end was cut by 3 bases, the J end by 7 bases, with 10 bases between. CDR1 and CDR2 (germline): GTSNPN, SVGIG (reference sequence). The CDR3 has 13 residues. The CDR3, as DNA: TGTGCCTGGAGGAAGGTACCGAATTCACCCCTCCACTTT. It translates to CAWRKVPNSPLHF.

The CDR3 loop reads CATSGGTGIEAFF. The CDR3 DNA reads as TGTGCCACCAGCGGAGGGACAGGGATTGAAGCTTTCTTT. This sequence joins TRBV24-1 and TRBJ1-1; TRBD1 matches 9 bases. Germline lookup yields CDR1 KGHDR and CDR2 SFDVKD. The CDR3 loop spans 13 amino acids. V trimming: 7 bases; J trimming: 7 bases; junction bases outside the gene matches: 6.

The chain is built from TRBV18 and TRBJ2-1; 8 nucleotides match TRBD2. V lost 6 bases to trimming and J lost 7 bases; unmatched junction nucleotides: 5. CDR3 size: 13 residues. CDR1 and CDR2 from the germline V gene are KGHSH and LQKENI. CDR3 residues: CASSPTGGNEQFF. For the CDR3, the DNA is TGTGCCAGCTCCCCAACGGGGGGGAATGAGCAGTTCTTC.

The gene calls are TRBV29-1 and TRBJ1-4; D unclear. The CDR3 is 11 residues long. Trimming removed 4 bases at V and 8 bases at J, with 8 bases between. CDR1 is SQVTM and CDR2 is ANQGSEA in the germline V gene. The CDR3 reads CSVVQGEKLFF. The CDR3 bases are TGCAGCGTTGTCCAAGGGGAAAAACTGTTTTTT.

The chain has TRBV24-1 and TRBJ2-3, with 7 bases aligning to TRBD1. Germline values: CDR1 KGHDR, CDR2 SFDVKD. This CDR3 spans 14 amino acids. V lost 3 bases and J lost 6; bases outside the gene matches: 5. In nucleotides, the CDR3 is TGTGCCACCAGTGATCTTCTCAGGGGGGATACGCAGTATTTT. It encodes CATSDLLRGDTQYF.

The genes are TRBV6-6 and TRBJ2-7; D possibly corresponds to TRBD2 (7 bases). The germline V gene encodes CDR1 MNHNY and CDR2 SVGAGI (reference sequence). V lost 5 bases, J lost 3 bases, and 32 bases lay in between. The CDR3 consists of 20 residues. CDR3 residues: CASSPQGNSDDGGLNYEQYF. For the CDR3, the DNA is TGTGCCAGCAGTCCTCAGGGGAACAGTGACGACGGGGGGCTTAACTACGAGCAGTACTTC.

The V gene is TRBV11-2, the J gene TRBJ1-6; D perhaps matches TRBD1 (5 bases). The germline gives CDR1 SGHAT, CDR2 FQNNGV. V was shortened by 2 bases and J by 0 bases, with 17 bases between the two germline ends. The CDR3 is 19 residues long. The CDR3 loop is CASSLKEGMTTSYNSPLHF. The CDR3 nucleotides read TGTGCCAGCAGCTTAAAGGAGGGGATGACCACCTCCTATAATTCACCCCTCCACTTT. The full variable domain, completed using reference TRBV11-2 and TRBJ1-6, is EAGVAQSPRYKIIEKRQSVAFWCNPISGHATLYWYQQILGQGPKLLIQFQNNGVVDDSQLPKDRFSAERLKGVDSTLKIQPAKLEDSAVYLCASSLKEGMTTSYNSPLHFGNGTRLTVT.

The chain has TRBV27 and TRBJ2-2, with D perhaps TRBD1 (5 bases). CDR1 and CDR2 from the germline V gene are MNHEY and SMNVEV (reference sequence). Trimming removed 6 bases from V and 1 base from J, with 12 bases in between. The CDR3 extends over 15 amino acids. CDR3 bases: TGTGCCAGCAGAAACGTTCAGGGGAACACCGGGGAGCTGTTTTTT. As protein: CASRNVQGNTGELFF.

The chain has TRBV7-9 and TRBJ1-6, with a possible D match to TRBD1 (5 bases). Germline values: CDR1 SEHNR, CDR2 FQNEAQ (reference sequence). This CDR3 spans 15 amino acids. The V end lost 3 bases, the J end lost 4 bases, and 10 bases lay between the germline ends. CDR3 sequence (DNA): TGTGCCAGCAGCTTCGGAAGGGGTTATAATTCACCCCTCCACTTT. This gives the protein CASSFGRGYNSPLHF.

This clone was picked up a small number of times. The chain joins TRBV25-1 to TRBJ1-4, with 10 bases fitting TRBD1. CDR1 and CDR2 (germline): MGHDK, SYGVNS. Trimming at V came to 6 bases and at J to 2 bases, leaving 3 bases not matched to a gene. This CDR3 has 15 residues. The CDR3: CASRGQGGTNEKLFF. DNA of the CDR3: TGTGCCAGCAGAGGACAGGGGGGCACTAATGAAAAACTGTTTTTT.

The chain uses TRBV27 and TRBJ2-2; D is perhaps TRBD2 (6 bases). This CDR3 has 18 residues. Per the germline V gene, CDR1 is MNHEY and CDR2 is SMNVEV (reference sequence). Trimming pared 5 bases from V and 5 bases from J, leaving 24 bases between. The CDR3 loop is CASSLSRYWGEETGELFF. CDR3 DNA: TGTGCCAGCAGTCTCTCACGCTATTGGGGGGAGGAGACCGGGGAGCTGTTTTTT.

In this sample, this clone turned up many times. The chain carries TRBV7-9 and TRBJ1-2; 8 nucleotides match TRBD1. CDR1 SEHNR and CDR2 FQNEAQ come from the germline V gene (reference sequence). V shed 3 bases, J shed 1 base, and the junction held 7 bases outside the gene matches. The CDR3 has 16 residues. The CDR3 loop is CASSFQTGGNNYGYTF. The CDR3 coding sequence is TGTGCCAGCAGCTTCCAAACAGGGGGGAATAACTATGGCTACACCTTC.

The rearrangement uses TRBV6-4 and TRBJ2-3; 10 bases match TRBD2. The CDR3 is 15 amino acids. Germline loops: CDR1 MRHNA, CDR2 SNTAGT. V trimming: 6 bases; J trimming: 0 bases; junction bases outside the gene matches: 3. CDR3 sequence reads: CASRTSGYSTDTQYF. In DNA form, the CDR3 reads TGTGCCAGCAGGACTAGCGGGTACAGCACAGATACGCAGTATTTT.

The gene calls are TRBV18 and TRBJ1-5; D is undetermined. CDR1 is KGHSH, CDR2 LQKENI, per germline. V was shortened by 4 bases and J by 0 bases, with 10 bases between the two germline ends. The length of the CDR3 is 15 residues. CDR3 residues: CASSLSTDSNQPQHF. The CDR3 DNA is TGTGCCAGCTCACTCAGTACAGATAGCAATCAGCCCCAGCATTTT.

The rearrangement links TRBV21-1 to TRBJ1-1; the DNA was not used to check the table's D call, TRBD1. TRBV21-1 is a documented pseudogene. This CDR3 spans 17 amino acids. DNA for the CDR3: TGTGCCAGCAGCATTCAGACAGGGGGGCGTATGAACACTGAAGCTTTCTTT. Residues: CASSIQTGGRMNTEAFF.

This clone was observed a few times. This chain links TRBV6-2 or TRBV6-3 with TRBJ1-1; 10 bases map to TRBD1. CDR3 length equals 17 residues. With V trimmed by 4 bases and J by 3 bases, 11 bases remained unmatched. Germline V gene data show CDR1 as MNHEY and CDR2 as SVGEGT. The CDR3 region has the DNA TGTGCCAGCAGTTCCGACAGGGGGCCGGTAACGTACACTGAAGCTTTCTTT. This sequence encodes CASSSDRGPVTYTEAFF.

V gene TRBV24-1 combines with J gene TRBJ1-4; D is possibly TRBD1 (5 bases). Germline V gives CDR1 KGHDR, CDR2 SFDVKD. This CDR3 is 13 amino acids long. Trimming cost V 5 bases and J 7 bases, with 10 bases left between them. CDR3 nucleotide sequence: TGTGCCACCAGTGCGGGGGGAATTGAAAAACTGTTTTTT. The encoded protein is CATSAGGIEKLFF.

This clone came up a few times. The chain carries TRBV7-2 and TRBJ2-7; TRBD2 matches 8 bases. The CDR3 is 16 residues long. V lost 1 base, J lost 2 bases, and 7 bases stayed unmatched. Germline-derived CDR1 and CDR2 are SGHTA and FQGNSA. The CDR3 DNA is TGTGCCAGCAGCTTAGGGGAGGTGCGGGGGGCCTACGAGCAGTACTTC. This translates into CASSLGEVRGAYEQYF. Variable domain in full (rest from reference TRBV7-2 and TRBJ2-7): GAGVSQSPSNKVTEKGKDVELRCDPISGHTALYWYRQSLGQGLEFLIYFQGNSAPDKSGLPSDRFSAERTGGSVSTLTIQRTQQEDSAVYLCASSLGEVRGAYEQYFGPGTRLTVT.

J is TRBJ2-2 and V is TRBV3-1 (or the pseudogene TRBV3-2); D call uncertain. The CDR3 sequence is 13 residues long. With 1 base removed from V and 6 bases from J, the gap between germline ends came to 6 bases. CDR1 and CDR2 from the germline V gene are LGHDT and YNNKEL (reference sequence). The CDR3 nucleotides are TGTGCCAGCAGCCAAGGTCGAGCCGGGGAGCTGTTTTTT. Translation gives CASSQGRAGELFF.

The chain has TRBV19 and TRBJ1-4; perhaps TRBD1 as D (5 bases). The germline V gene has CDR1 LNHDA and CDR2 SQIVND (reference sequence). This CDR3 has 15 residues. Trimming left V 4 bases short and J 4 bases short, with 13 bases between. CDR3: CASSNRGHGNEKLFF. In DNA, the CDR3 is TGTGCCAGTAGTAATAGAGGACATGGTAATGAAAAACTGTTTTTT.

The V and J genes are TRBV18 and TRBJ1-5; the D gene is possibly TRBD1 (5 bases). Trimming left V 3 bases short and J 0 bases short, with 6 bases between. This CDR3 has 14 amino acids. Germline-derived CDR1 and CDR2 are KGHSH and LQKENI. The CDR3 sequence: CASSPGASNQPQHF. For the CDR3, the DNA is TGTGCCAGCTCACCTGGGGCTAGCAATCAGCCCCAGCATTTT. Supplemented by reference TRBV18 and TRBJ1-5, the full variable domain reads NAGVMQNPRHLVRRRGQEARLRCSPMKGHSHVYWYRQLPEEGLKFMVYLQKENIIDESGMPKERFSAEFPKEGPSILRIQQVVRGDSAAYFCASSPGASNQPQHFGDGTRLSIL.

The chain uses TRBV24-1 and TRBJ2-4; 8 positions agree with TRBD1. The J segment lost 0 bases and the V segment lost 3 bases, leaving 21 bases of the junction unmatched. CDR1 is KGHDR and CDR2 is SFDVKD in the germline V gene. This CDR3 region has 22 residues. CDR3 sequence (DNA): TGTGCCACCAGTGATCCTCACCGGGGGCGGGACAGGTCACCACCAGCCAAAAACATTCAGTACTTC. Its protein is CATSDPHRGRDRSPPAKNIQYF.

This clone came up a few times. The chain employs TRBV9 and TRBJ1-3, with a possible D match to TRBD1 (5 bases). V was clipped by 0 bases and J by 8 bases, with 12 bases between them. This CDR3 is 14 amino acids long. The germline gives CDR1 SGDLS, CDR2 YYNGEE. This chain's CDR3 is CASSVGGGGDTIYF. As DNA, the CDR3 is TGTGCCAGCAGCGTAGGTGGCGGGGGGGACACCATATATTTT.